These T cell receptor beta chains were read from a single sample in a study of blood T cells in healthy people across ages. TCRdb re-called the 5' RACE reads with MiXCR, one entry per CDR3 protein. This table has 700,000 to 800,000 distinct CDR3 sequences, about 42% appearing once. The sample was blood. Every receptor here comes from a woman aged 60 to 75 in good health. The CDR3 runs from the conserved cysteine through the conserved F or W. The order of the fields is clone size, J gene, V gene, D gene, CDR3 protein, CDR3 DNA. A D gene is named only where the DNA matches it firmly. Clone size is given for some rows only: seen once, a few or many times, or a class if the clone is expanded.

few,TRBJ1-4,TRBV5-1,NA,CASSSMDGTNEKLFF,TGCGCCAGCAGCTCGATGGACGGGACTAATGAAAAACTGTTTTTT
few,TRBJ1-6,TRBV2,TRBD1,CASNWGQGVNSPLHF,TGTGCCAGCAACTGGGGACAGGGTGTTAATTCACCCCTCCACTTT
few,TRBJ2-7,TRBV28,TRBD2,CASSVVAGGSYEQYF,TGTGCCAGCAGTGTAGTAGCGGGGGGCTCCTACGAGCAGTACTTC
NA,TRBJ1-5,TRBV4-2,NA,CASSLQPGVNQPQHF,TGTGCCAGCAGCCTCCAGCCAGGGGTTAATCAGCCCCAGCATTTT
NA,TRBJ2-3,TRBV13,NA,CASSLPRGPTGTDTQYF,TGTGCCAGCAGCTTACCCCGGGGGCCAACTGGCACAGATACGCAGTATTTT
few,TRBJ2-3,TRBV4-1,NA,CASSQDPHQTTTDTDTQYF,TGCGCCAGCAGCCAAGATCCCCACCAGACTACAACTGACACAGATACGCAGTATTTT
many,TRBJ2-7,TRBV29-1,TRBD2,CSVSDGGAYEQYF,TGCAGCGTGTCAGACGGGGGGGCCTACGAGCAGTACTTC
NA,TRBJ1-5,TRBV6-2/TRBV6-3,TRBD1,CASSYSTGGWQPQHF,TGTGCCAGCAGTTATTCGACAGGGGGATGGCAGCCCCAGCATTTT
NA,TRBJ2-1,TRBV29-1,NA,CSVEIGSSNEQFF,TGCAGCGTTGAGATCGGCAGCTCCAATGAGCAGTTCTTC
once,TRBJ2-3,TRBV10-2,TRBD2,CASSAAGGVVTQYF,TGCGCCAGCAGTGCAGCGGGGGGGGTTGTTACGCAGTATTTT
NA,TRBJ2-1,TRBV5-1,TRBD2,CASSPLAGDDEQFF,TGCGCCAGCAGCCCCCTAGCGGGAGACGATGAGCAGTTCTTC
few,TRBJ2-3,TRBV20-1,TRBD2,CSARLAGGPSTDTQYF,TGCAGTGCTAGGCTCGCGGGAGGGCCTAGCACAGATACGCAGTATTTT
NA,TRBJ2-7,TRBV2,NA,CASTAGERAIYEQYF,TGTGCCAGCACCGCAGGGGAGAGGGCGATCTACGAGCAGTACTTC
NA,TRBJ1-5,TRBV12-3/TRBV12-4,TRBD1,CASSRTGDYQPQHF,TGTGCCAGCAGCCGGACAGGGGACTATCAGCCCCAGCATTTT
NA,TRBJ1-1,TRBV12-3/TRBV12-4,NA,CASSSEGNTEAFF,TGTGCCAGCAGTTCCGAGGGGAACACTGAAGCTTTCTTT
NA,TRBJ1-1,TRBV10-3,NA,CAISGGGASTEAFF,TGTGCCATCAGTGGGGGGGGCGCGTCCACTGAAGCTTTCTTT
NA,TRBJ1-5,TRBV6-5,NA,CASSKQGPTQPQHF,TGTGCCAGCAGTAAACAGGGTCCGACACAGCCCCAGCATTTT
many,TRBJ1-2,TRBV29-1,NA,CSVESGYGYTF,TGCAGCGTTGAGTCGGGCTATGGCTACACCTTC
few,TRBJ2-7,TRBV7-3,NA,CASSLSRPGQGSYNEQYF,TGTGCCAGCAGCTTATCGCGACCCGGGCAGGGCTCCTACAATGAGCAGTACTTC
few,TRBJ2-7,TRBV6-6,TRBD1,CASSSGTGGQTREQYF,TGTGCCAGCAGTTCGGGGACAGGGGGGCAAACGCGCGAGCAGTACTTC
NA,TRBJ2-7,TRBV7-9,NA,CASSHPRITYEQYF,TGTGCCAGCAGCCACCCCCGGATTACCTACGAGCAGTACTTC
NA,TRBJ2-3,TRBV6-4,TRBD2,CASSDGLAGGPDTQYF,TGTGCCAGCAGTGACGGTCTAGCGGGGGGGCCCGATACGCAGTATTTT
NA,TRBJ2-3,TRBV6-2/TRBV6-3,TRBD2,CASSYMVGRGGLSTDTQYF,TGTGCCAGCAGTTATATGGTGGGGCGGGGGGGCTTAAGCACAGATACGCAGTATTTT
few,TRBJ2-3,TRBV7-3,TRBD2,CASSLMGGGLATDTQYF,TGTGCCAGCAGCTTAATGGGGGGGGGACTAGCAACAGATACGCAGTATTTT
NA,TRBJ1-6,TRBV7-9,TRBD1,CASSFGQGINSPLHF,TGTGCCAGCAGCTTCGGACAGGGGATTAATTCACCCCTCCACTTT
once,TRBJ2-1,TRBV4-2,TRBD2,CASSQGLAGLWAYNEQFF,TGTGCCAGCAGCCAAGGACTAGCGGGATTGTGGGCCTACAATGAGCAGTTCTTC
few,TRBJ1-2,TRBV6-1,NA,CASSEALMLRGTSYGYTF,TGTGCCAGCAGTGAAGCGCTTATGTTGAGGGGCACCTCCTATGGCTACACCTTC
NA,TRBJ2-7,TRBV7-2,NA,CASSLGWMNNEQYF,TGTGCCAGCAGCTTAGGGTGGATGAACAATGAGCAGTACTTC
NA,TRBJ2-3,TRBV21-1,NA,CASSNQRDSTDTQYF,TGTGCCAGCAGCAACCAGCGGGACAGCACAGATACGCAGTATTTT
few,TRBJ1-2,TRBV20-1,NA,CSAREPDGTAYGYTF,TGCAGTGCTAGAGAGCCCGACGGGACGGCCTATGGCTACACCTTC
NA,TRBJ2-7,TRBV24-1,NA,CATSTREFYEQYF,TGTGCCACCAGTACCCGGGAGTTTTATGAGCAGTACTTC
NA,TRBJ2-7,TRBV9,TRBD1,CASSPRAGTGGFEQYF,TGTGCCAGCAGCCCTCGGGCAGGGACAGGGGGCTTCGAGCAGTACTTC
NA,TRBJ2-4,TRBV5-1,TRBD2,CASSPGLEIIQYF,TGCGCCAGCAGCCCGGGACTAGAAATCATTCAGTACTTC
few,TRBJ2-5,TRBV6-1,TRBD2,CASSESSGGQETQYF,TGTGCCAGCAGTGAATCTAGCGGGGGACAAGAGACCCAGTACTTC
NA,TRBJ2-3,TRBV20-1,NA,CSARSRGMGDTQYF,TGCAGTGCTAGAAGTCGGGGAATGGGCGATACGCAGTATTTT
NA,TRBJ1-6,TRBV5-1,NA,CASSLERGAGSPLHF,TGCGCCAGCAGCTTGGAAAGGGGCGCCGGTTCACCCCTCCACTTT
NA,TRBJ2-3,TRBV20-1,TRBD2,CSAPRGSGSADTQYF,TGCAGTGCTCCCCGGGGTAGCGGGAGTGCAGATACGCAGTATTTT
NA,TRBJ2-2,TRBV19,TRBD2,CASSIPPSSGRRTGELFF,TGTGCCAGTAGTATACCCCCTTCTAGCGGGAGACGCACCGGGGAGCTGTTTTTT
NA,TRBJ2-7,TRBV2,TRBD1,CANRDRVEQYF,TGTGCCAATCGAGACAGGGTCGAGCAGTACTTC
few,TRBJ2-5,TRBV12-3/TRBV12-4,TRBD1,CASSPPGQKRTQYF,TGTGCCAGCAGCCCTCCGGGACAGAAACGAACCCAGTACTTC
few,TRBJ1-2,TRBV7-2,TRBD1,CASSGQGAGEYGYTF,TGTGCCAGCAGCGGACAGGGGGCGGGGGAGTATGGCTACACCTTC
NA,TRBJ1-6,TRBV14,NA,CAGSQAESSPLHF,TGTGCCGGCAGCCAAGCTGAGAGTTCACCCCTCCACTTT
once,TRBJ1-1,TRBV12-3/TRBV12-4,TRBD1,CASSQQGRGMNTEAFF,TGTGCCAGCAGTCAACAGGGGCGAGGGATGAACACTGAAGCTTTCTTT
NA,TRBJ2-6,TRBV12-3/TRBV12-4,NA,CASSFLSKILSSDWGANVLTF,TGTGCCAGCAGCTTTCTAAGTAAAATATTGTCTTCGGATTGGGGGGCCAACGTCCTGACTTTC
NA,TRBJ2-1,TRBV15,TRBD2,CATSNGLAGPQGEQFF,TGTGCCACCAGCAACGGACTAGCGGGGCCCCAGGGGGAGCAGTTCTTC
NA,TRBJ2-1,TRBV2,NA,CASKNWAREYNEQFF,TGTGCCAGCAAAAATTGGGCGAGAGAATACAATGAGCAGTTCTTC
many,TRBJ1-4,TRBV28,NA,CASSLSGGANEKLFF,TGTGCCAGCAGTCTTTCGGGGGGAGCTAATGAAAAACTGTTTTTT
NA,TRBJ2-2,TRBV12-3/TRBV12-4,NA,CASSTGPGAGELFF,TGTGCCAGCAGTACTGGCCCGGGGGCCGGGGAGCTGTTTTTT